This entry is about one T cell receptor beta chain. Its antigen target is currently unknown. No much larger clone exists at a distance of one base, and base qualities are not known. The library was produced with the immunoSEQ multiplex PCR assay. The multiplex PCR relied on a mix of 60 forward primers for TCR Vbeta segments and 13 reverse primers for TCR Jbeta segments. The CDR3 region of rearranged TCR beta genes was amplified from genomic DNA with a multiplex PCR assay. The Illumina HiSeq System was used to sequence the amplified TCR beta libraries as 87-base-pair reads. The source study handled its data this way. A later analysis counted about 80 million unique TCR beta chains across the 550 to 700 repertoires, and some 11 million of these chains were shared by at least two donors. Raw reads were error-corrected and collapsed into unique sequences with a nearest-neighbor algorithm that merged closely related sequences to remove PCR and sequencing errors. To assign V, D and J gene segments, CDR3 sequences were aligned to IMGT reference sequences. For a sequence to be retained, a match of at least six nucleotides was required to both a V gene segment and a J gene segment. A rearrangement counted as productive if the CDR3 had no stop codons and remained in frame with V and J, and every other rearrangement counted as non-productive. Following IMGT convention, CDR3 was defined as the stretch from the second conserved V-encoded cysteine to the conserved J-encoded phenylalanine. The earlier analysis of about 590 of the donors excluded sequences that lacked an unambiguous match to a single V gene segment. An earlier analysis of 550 to 650 of the donors classified V segments as functional when productive rearrangements were above 56.7% and as segregating when the standard deviation between donors was above 5%. To diagnose cytomegalovirus status from the catalog of TCR beta chain sequences, a statistical classification framework was built. A later analysis assigned V and J genes by comparing TCR nucleotide sequences with IMGT/GENE-DB human TR gene sequences. Using the TCRdist pipeline, a later analysis assigned CDR3 sequences along with most-parsimonious VDJ recombination scenarios. In a later analysis, each TCR beta chain was defined by its CDR3 amino acid sequence together with its V-gene family, and reads lacking a unique V-gene family were excluded. To address suspected cross-contamination and a sequencing artifact, a later analysis removed around 600 highly shared, low-generation-probability nucleotide sequences. In a later analysis, a clonal expansion index for each public chain was calculated from normalized within-repertoire ranks of inferred template counts. Generation probabilities in a later analysis came from a VDJ recombination model fitted to out-of-frame rearrangements, and those results were checked against IGoR. In a later analysis, hypergeometric tests were used to score TCR-TCR, TCR-HLA and TCR-CMV co-occurrence, with a repertoire-size bias correction applied to TCR pairs. A later analysis estimated false discovery rates by permuting HLA or CMV assignments 20 times. In a later analysis, co-occurring TCRs were grouped using DBSCAN, and TCRdist sequence similarity was added for clustering within HLA-allele-positive subsets. Repertoires with fewer than 30,000 or more than 120,000 public chains, plus five repertoires with anomalous nucleotide sharing, were excluded from co-occurrence clustering. In TCRdb, the immuneACCESS table is reduced to in-frame sequences with V and J assigned. These tables do not hold every clone; where another copy was compared, an unresolved V gene accounts for under half, and the others remain unexplained. The V and J calls and clone size come from that table; D and trimming were worked out from the DNA. The sample table shows about 190,000 clones, and around 84% are seen once. The top ten hold about 3.4% of the sample.

The cohort comprised hundreds of healthy bone marrow donors. All cohort members were sampled while nominally healthy, although unrecorded immune exposures were likely present. The donor was CMV seropositive and was included in the group of 250 to 300 seropositive cohort members. Each donor provided a peripheral blood sample, and peripheral blood mononuclear cells were used for TCR beta sequencing. The Qiagen DNeasy Blood Extraction Kit was used to extract genomic DNA from the blood cell samples. CDR1 and CDR2 are read off the germline V gene as MNHEY and SVGAGI. Inclusive of the bounding cysteine and phenylalanine, the CDR3 is 14 residues long. The entry retains the CDR3 DNA only, 42 bases that are in frame from base 1. The data belong to a study of cytomegalovirus exposure and HLA in healthy donors (TCRdb year 2017). Describing the broader study: According to an earlier analysis of a few hundred of the donors, about 179 million T cells yielded over 100 million unique TCR beta sequences and more than 250 Gb of sequence data. The number of donors typed differed by locus, with about 629-630 for A, B, C, DRB1 and DQB1, about 500 for DQA1, about 610 for DPA1, and 450 to 480 for DPB1. To predict cytomegalovirus infection status, the study combined high-throughput TCR immunosequencing, statistical association of individual TCRs with disease status, and machine learning. In an earlier analysis of roughly 600 of the donors, high-throughput TCR beta sequencing was used to judge whether each TCR beta V gene segment behaved as functional or pseudogenic. The T cell repertoires of 666 subjects were profiled by immunosequencing and related to cytomegalovirus serostatus. The study aimed to test whether cataloging public T cell receptors could reveal signatures of past pathogen exposure. HLA typing covered class I and class II loci at four-digit resolution. Among the roughly 380 genotyped donors, roughly 80% belonged to the genetic ancestry cluster associated with self-reported Caucasian donors. Among some 400 genotyped donors of the cohort, an average of around 240,000 unique TCR beta nucleotide sequences were sequenced per donor, roughly 18% of them non-productive. Rather than using new phenotypic data, the later analysis identified candidate immune exposures from TCR beta sequences and from how often those sequences occurred across donors. Genome-wide SNP genotypes for about 65% of the roughly 700 donors were used in a later genetic analysis, which treated that subset as a discovery cohort. Roughly 300 gigabases of sequencing data and tens of millions of unique TCR sequences were included in an early release covering about 620 HLA-typed donors. Donor age, sex, ethnicity and CMV serostatus were compiled alongside the repertoire data. Every repertoire in the discovery cohort had been generated on one and the same sequencing platform. Several DR-DQ haplotypes were handled as single units for association and clustering, since linkage in the cohort was strong. To study patterns of TCR occurrence, a later analysis re-analyzed previously published TCR beta repertoires from several hundred donors and added high-resolution HLA genotyping. Along with the approximately 600-subject first cohort, a separate validation cohort of 120 different subjects was used. General conclusions and limits of the study: Because counts were too low, under 20 rarely observed V segments, including chromosome 9 orphons, were left out of the earlier analysis of some 600 of the donors. Compared with equally common non-associated chains, HLA-associated TCR beta chains in a later analysis were more clonally expanded and had lower generation probabilities. Some IMGT-functional V segments, including TRBV6-2 and TRBV6-3, could not be distinguished by the 87-base-pair reads and were therefore excluded. According to a later genetic analysis, donors in an Asian-associated ancestry cluster had fewer N-insertions in productive TCRs than the approximately 700-donor mean. HLA typing was unavailable for some donors at each locus, so association tests used only the typed subset. While some public TCRs were present in many individuals, most TCR sequences turned up only very rarely across donors. The classifier was reported to diagnose cytomegalovirus status with high specificity and sensitivity in both the original and validation cohorts. A later analysis associated about 18,000 TCR beta sequences with specific HLA alleles at a false discovery rate of 0.05. According to the authors, the approach could potentially be generalized to other disease states and immunological phenotypes. Immune exposure information for the cohort was limited to CMV serostatus. The sequencing pipeline was judged likely to have produced a cluster of highly shared sequence variants as a technical artifact. Presence/absence analyses assumed roughly uniform sequencing depth across donors, an assumption that may not hold. The study gave a list of under 200 TCR beta chains associated with cytomegalovirus. An association between a missense DCLRE1C variant and V-gene and J-gene trimming of TCR beta chains was found in a later genetic analysis and replicated in an independent cohort. In an earlier analysis of 500 to 650 of the donors, most TCR beta V segments appeared in productive rearrangements about 90% or about 30% of the time, broadly matching IMGT annotations. In vitro tests confirmed that three of the cytomegalovirus-associated TCR beta chains recognize cytomegalovirus antigens. Linkage disequilibrium might explain the correlated functional status among segregating V segments, but an unknown experimental factor could not be ruled out. This cohort had only TCR beta chains sequenced, and the lack of alpha or paired-chain data limited which features could be detected. According to a later analysis, most CMV-associated TCR beta chains appeared to be HLA-restricted, and the HLA associations seemed to be driven largely by CMV exposure. Several of the top co-occurrence clusters appeared to be linked to parvovirus B19, influenza, CMV and Epstein-Barr virus, according to a later analysis. A further reported finding was that TCR beta sequences accurately predicted the HLA-A and HLA-B alleles for most subjects in the first cohort. Strong co-occurrence of HLA alleles, especially DR and DQ, made assigning TCR associations to individual alleles difficult. A later analysis found that TCR association rates varied across HLA loci, with DRB1 alleles showing the most associated TCRs and HLA-C alleles the fewest.

Sequencing used PBMCs. Here the chain combines TRBV6-5 and TRBJ2-5; TRBD2 lines up with 7 middle nucleotides. The J call may be incorrect, as the DNA end agrees better with TRBJ2-7. This receptor was identified in a man in his forties in good health and CMV-seropositive. Read as DNA, the sequence is TGTGCCAGCAGTTACCTGGGGGGGGCCTACGAGCAGTACTTC. This sequence encodes CASSYLGGAYEQYF.